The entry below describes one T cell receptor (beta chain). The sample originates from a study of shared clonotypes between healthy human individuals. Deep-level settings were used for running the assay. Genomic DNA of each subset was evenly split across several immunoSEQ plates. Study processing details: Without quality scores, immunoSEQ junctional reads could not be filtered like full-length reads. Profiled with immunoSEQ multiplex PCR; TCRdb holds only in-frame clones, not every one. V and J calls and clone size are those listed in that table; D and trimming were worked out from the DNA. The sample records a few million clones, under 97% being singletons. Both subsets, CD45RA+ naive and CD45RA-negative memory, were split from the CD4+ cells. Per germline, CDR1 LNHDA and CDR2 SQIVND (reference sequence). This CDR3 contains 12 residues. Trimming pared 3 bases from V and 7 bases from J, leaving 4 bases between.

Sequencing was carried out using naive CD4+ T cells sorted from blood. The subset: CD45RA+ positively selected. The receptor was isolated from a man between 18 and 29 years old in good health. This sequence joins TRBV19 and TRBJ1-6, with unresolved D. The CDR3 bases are TGTGCCAGTAGTATCCGGAATTCACCCCTCCACTTT. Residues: CASSIRNSPLHF.